The present entry profiles one T cell receptor (beta chain) with its context. TCRdb recomputed calls from the 5' RACE reads with MiXCR, one row per CDR3 protein. The sample carries around 30,000 distinct CDR3 sequences, more than 7.5% recorded once. Germline loops: CDR1 SEHNR, CDR2 FQNEAQ (reference sequence). Trimming left V 0 bases short and J 6 bases short, with 0 bases between. The CDR3 length is 12 residues. These data are taken from a study of chronic HIV infection and antiretroviral therapy. The gene calls are TRBV7-9 and TRBJ1-6; no definite D call. Sequencing input: peripheral blood. The receptor was derived from an adult who had HIV and had not received antiretroviral therapy, or was an uninfected healthy control (not recorded which). CDR3 coding DNA: TGTGCCAGCAGCTTAGCTAATTCACCCCTCCACTTT. Translating gives CASSLANSPLHF.